These 18 T cell receptor beta chains were all obtained from the same sample, sequenced in a study of T cells in Graves' hyperthyroidism and ophthalmopathy. TCR beta CDR3 regions were amplified from RNA transcripts. The TCR CDR3 was amplified in a first-round RT-PCR using the HTBI primer set. Using its own MiXCR run on the multiplex PCR reads, TCRdb lists one record per CDR3 protein. Here the sample spans some 350,000 distinct CDR3 sequences, 20% to 30% being singletons. The sequenced sample was blood. These receptors came from a man aged 45-60 years with Graves' hyperthyroidism.

This clonotype has only one observation. V is TRBV12-3 or TRBV12-4 and J is TRBJ2-2; 12 bases line up with TRBD2. V was clipped by 4 bases and J by 5 bases; unmatched bases: 5. CDR3 length: 16 residues. The CDR3 protein is CASSSRTSGTTGELFF. CDR3 coding DNA: TGTGCCAGCAGTTCCCGGACTAGCGGGACGACCGGGGAGCTGTTTTTT.

This clonotype occurred many times. The chain links TRBV6-1 to TRBJ2-7; possibly TRBD2 for D (6 bases). V was trimmed by 2 bases and J by 1 base, leaving 12 bases between them. Germline CDR1 is MNHNS and CDR2 is SASEGT. There are 15 residues in the CDR3. The CDR3: CASSEIGGTSYEQYF. CDR3 in DNA: TGTGCCAGCAGTGAAATTGGCGGGACTTCCTACGAGCAGTACTTC.

This clonotype has a handful of counts. This sequence joins TRBV11-3 and TRBJ2-2; tentatively, D is TRBD2 (6 bases). V lost 1 base to trimming and J lost 5 bases, with 17 bases between them. Germline-derived CDR1 and CDR2 are SGHNT and YENEEA. CDR3 length: 17 amino acids. The CDR3: CASSLARIPRGTGELFF. As DNA, the CDR3 is TGTGCCAGCAGCTTAGCTCGGATTCCTCGGGGGACCGGGGAGCTGTTTTTT. Combining the CDR3 with reference TRBV11-3 and TRBJ2-2 gives the whole variable domain EAGVVQSPRYKIIEKKQPVAFWCNPISGHNTLYWYLQNLGQGPELLIRYENEEAVDDSQLPKDRFSAERLKGVDSTLKIQPAELGDSAVYLCASSLARIPRGTGELFFGEGSRLTVL.

V is TRBV18 and J is TRBJ2-1; TRBD2 matches 10 bases. Germline V lookup: CDR1 KGHSH, CDR2 LQKENI. J gave up 8 bases and V 5 bases, and 15 bases lay outside the gene matches. The CDR3 contains 17 residues. For the CDR3, the DNA is TGTGCCAGCTCAAGTTTAGCGGGAGGAGGTTCCGTGGATGAGCAGTTCTTC. This gives the protein CASSSLAGGGSVDEQFF.

This clonotype was counted at least ten times. The chain has TRBV7-2 and TRBJ2-4; perhaps TRBD1 as D (5 bases). Per germline, CDR1 SGHTA and CDR2 FQGNSA. This CDR3 has 13 amino acids. V lost 3 bases to trimming and J lost 3 bases, with 6 bases between them. The chain's CDR3 is CASSFRGKNIQYF. The DNA for the CDR3 is TGTGCCAGCAGCTTTAGGGGCAAAAACATTCAGTACTTC.

The V gene is TRBV19, the J gene TRBJ2-2; D gene uncertain. The CDR3 consists of 13 residues. V lost 1 base and J lost 5, with 5 bases in between. Per germline, CDR1 LNHDA and CDR2 SQIVND (reference sequence). Written as DNA, the CDR3 is TGTGCCAGTAGTATAGGAAATACCGGGGAGCTGTTTTTT. Its protein product is CASSIGNTGELFF.

V is TRBV28 and J is TRBJ2-7; D is perhaps TRBD1 (6 bases). Germline CDR1 reads MDHEN; CDR2 reads SYDVKM. The CDR3 is 15 amino acids. Trimming stripped 2 bases from V and 5 bases from J, with 16 bases between. As DNA, the CDR3 is TGTGCCAGCAGTTTACCTACCCGGGACAAAGACGAGCAGTACTTC. Amino acid sequence: CASSLPTRDKDEQYF. The variable domain in full, with the rest retrieved from reference TRBV28 and TRBJ2-7, is DVKVTQSSRYLVKRTGEKVFLECVQDMDHENMFWYRQDPGLGLRLIYFSYDVKMKEKGDIPEGYSVSREKKERFSLILESASTNQTSMYLCASSLPTRDKDEQYFGPGTRLTVT.

The CDR3 nucleotides read TGTGCCAGCAGTTTAGGGCCAGGGAATAGCAATCAGCCCCAGCATTTT. It translates to CASSLGPGNSNQPQHF. V usage is TRBV27 and J usage is TRBJ1-5; TRBD1 is a possible D gene (5 bases). The V gene's germline CDR1 is MNHEY and CDR2 SMNVEV (reference sequence). Trimming removed 2 bases at V and 0 bases at J, with 11 bases between. This CDR3 contains 16 residues.

This clonotype has only a few counts. This chain connects TRBV5-1 to TRBJ2-5, with 8 bases fitting TRBD2. Germline trimming cut 0 bases from V and 1 base from J; bases unmatched to any gene: 2. Germline V gives CDR1 SGHRS, CDR2 YFSETQ. There are 15 residues in the CDR3. This CDR3 is CASSLDGRAQETQYF. The CDR3 coding sequence is TGCGCCAGCAGCTTGGACGGGAGGGCCCAAGAGACCCAGTACTTC.

This clonotype was detected a few times. The gene calls are TRBV29-1 and TRBJ1-4, with D maybe TRBD1 (6 bases). Trimming took off 7 bases at V and 6 bases at J, with 18 bases between the two ends. Germline assignment: CDR1 SQVTM and CDR2 ANQGSEA. This CDR3 is 14 amino acids long. The CDR3 DNA reads TGCAGCGCTGTTGCAATGGGGGGCGATGAAAAACTGTTTTTT. Its translation: CSAVAMGGDEKLFF.

The J gene is TRBJ2-3, the V gene TRBV18, with D perhaps assigned TRBD1 or TRBD2 (5 bases each). The CDR3 has 15 residues. V gave up 3 bases and J gave up 4 bases, with 14 bases separating them. Germline CDR1 KGHSH, CDR2 LQKENI. This CDR3 reads CASSPLVGASDTQYF. CDR3 coding DNA: TGTGCCAGCTCACCGCTGGTCGGGGCGTCAGATACGCAGTATTTT.

A few counts support this clonotype. The rearrangement uses TRBV14 and TRBJ1-2; D call uncertain. The CDR3 loop spans 14 amino acids. The germline V gene encodes CDR1 SGHDN and CDR2 FVKESK. Trimming pared 0 bases from V and 4 bases from J, leaving 9 bases between. CDR3 coding DNA: TGTGCCAGCAGCCAAGATCAGGCCGGCTATGGCTACACCTTC. It is translated as CASSQDQAGYGYTF.

This clonotype was observed a handful of times. The V gene is TRBV19, the J gene TRBJ1-5, with 7 bases matching TRBD1. This CDR3 spans 18 amino acids. J lost 4 bases, V lost 5 bases, and 17 bases had no gene match. Per the germline V gene, CDR1 is LNHDA and CDR2 is SQIVND (reference sequence). CDR3 protein: CASSPTYGRQGPNQPQHF. The CDR3 nucleotides are TGTGCCAGTAGTCCCACTTATGGGCGACAGGGCCCAAATCAGCCCCAGCATTTT. The full variable domain, rest sourced from reference TRBV19 and TRBJ1-5, is DGGITQSPKYLFRKEGQNVTLSCEQNLNHDAMYWYRQDPGQGLRLIYYSQIVNDFQKGDIAEGYSVSREKKESFPLTVTSAQKNPTAFYLCASSPTYGRQGPNQPQHFGDGTRLSIL.

This clonotype occurred a few times. An end of the junction differs from the germline gene, which may be a read error. The V gene is TRBV6-1, the J gene TRBJ2-3, with D perhaps matching TRBD2 (6 bases). This CDR3 region has 15 residues. Germline assignment: CDR1 MNHNS and CDR2 SASEGT. The CDR3 region has the DNA TGTGCCAGCACCCTCTCGGGACTTTCTTGGGATACGCGGTATTTT. Amino acids: CASTLSGLSWDTRYF.

Turning to this clonotype: A read error may produce the germline difference seen at one junction end. This chain connects TRBV5-1 to TRBJ2-1, with a tentative D call TRBD2 (6 bases). There are 13 residues in the CDR3. Germline CDR1 and CDR2: SGHRS and YFSETQ. The CDR3, as DNA: TGCGCCAGCAGTGCGGGAATCTACAGTGAGCAGTTCTTC. Translation gives CASSAGIYSEQFF.

This chain connects TRBV12-3 or TRBV12-4 to TRBJ2-5; 7 bases agree with TRBD2. Trimming removed 6 bases from V and 5 bases from J; junction bases left unmatched: 15. There are 16 residues in the CDR3. CDR3 DNA: TGTGCCAGCAGCCCCCCCTGGGGGGGAGTGGATGAGACCCAGTACTTC. It is translated as CASSPPWGGVDETQYF.

This rearrangement joins TRBV18 to TRBJ2-1; the D is unclear. The CDR3 sequence is 13 residues long. The germline CDR1 and CDR2 sequences are KGHSH and LQKENI. The V gene lost 2 bases and the J gene lost 10 bases, with 12 bases spanning the gap. The CDR3 DNA sequence: TGTGCCAGCTCACCAACAAACGATTTCGAGCAGTTCTTC. It translates to CASSPTNDFEQFF.

This chain joins TRBV6-1 and TRBJ2-7; D is possibly TRBD1 (6 bases). Germline CDR1 and CDR2: MNHNS and SASEGT. The CDR3 totals 12 residues. In nucleotides, the CDR3 is TGTGCTCCTCATGGGGGCCCTCACGAGCAGTACTTC. Translation gives CAPHGGPHEQYF.